This TCR beta chain originates from a study of blood T cell repertoires in COVID-19. CDR1 and CDR2 (germline): SGHRS, YFSETQ. The CDR3 runs 14 residues. The V end was cut by 2 bases, the J end by 1 base, with 9 bases between. Here immunoSEQ multiplex PCR was the method, and the copy in TCRdb shows in-frame clones only, minus some. The repertoire includes 150,000 to 200,000 clones, 70% to 90% of them detected once, and 20% to 25% sits in the top ten. This rearrangement joins TRBV5-1 to TRBJ1-1, with a weak D call TRBD1 (5 bases). The sample taken for sequencing was peripheral blood. This clonotype was sampled from a man in his fifties or sixties with active or convalescent COVID-19. CDR3: CASSFDGGNTEAFF. The CDR3 DNA reads as TGCGCCAGCAGCTTTGACGGGGGGAACACTGAAGCTTTCTTT.